What follows are 21 T cell receptor beta chains derived from one specimen sequenced in a study of OX40 agonist ivuxolimab in advanced cancers. Only in-frame clones appear in the TCRdb table, and some are missing; sequencing was by immunoSEQ multiplex PCR. Among about 73,000 clones, 80% to 90% were seen once, and the ten largest hold approximately 0.5%. The source was CD4+ or CD8+ T cells sorted from blood, collected in a trial of the OX40 agonist ivuxolimab. These receptors were obtained from an adult with an advanced solid tumor such as melanoma, head and neck, liver or kidney cancer.

This sequence joins TRBV18 and TRBJ2-3; D possibly uses TRBD1 or TRBD2 (5 bases each). This CDR3 is 16 amino acids long. With 4 bases removed from V and 4 bases from J, the gap between germline ends came to 18 bases. Per germline, CDR1 KGHSH and CDR2 LQKENI. CDR3 region: CASSRRQRGGPDTQYF. The CDR3 DNA reads as TGTGCCAGCTCACGACGGCAGAGGGGCGGCCCAGATACGCAGTATTTT.

The J gene is TRBJ1-2, the V gene TRBV7-8; 9 bases line up with TRBD1. The ends lost 1 base at V and 3 bases at J; junction bases unmatched: 6. Germline lookup yields CDR1 SGHVS and CDR2 FQNEAQ. The CDR3 is 16 amino acids. Here the CDR3 DNA reads TGTGCCAGCAGCTTAGAAGGGACAGGGTTTTACTATGGCTACACCTTC. Amino acid sequence: CASSLEGTGFYYGYTF.

The V gene is TRBV4-1, the J gene TRBJ2-2, with 14 nucleotides matching TRBD2. The ends lost 3 bases at V and 1 base at J; junction bases unmatched: 7. The CDR3 is 19 amino acids. Germline CDR1 MGHRA, CDR2 YSYEKL. CDR3 loop: CASSHPGTSGSGNTGELFF. DNA for the CDR3: TGCGCCAGCAGCCACCCAGGGACTAGCGGGAGTGGGAACACCGGGGAGCTGTTTTTT.

This clone was observed once. The chain recombines TRBV6-1 with TRBJ1-2, with no clear D. This CDR3 is built from 13 residues. CDR1 is MNHNS and CDR2 is SASEGT in the germline V gene. V was cut by 10 bases and J by 4 bases, with 16 bases left in between. CDR3 sequence reads: CATAVSGGYGYTF. DNA for the CDR3: TGTGCCACCGCCGTTTCAGGTGGCTATGGCTACACCTTC.

This chain connects TRBV15 to TRBJ2-7; weak D call: TRBD1 (5 bases). This CDR3 contains 15 residues. Trimming shortened V by 1 base and J by 3 bases, and 13 bases separated the two germline ends. Germline CDR1 LNHNV, CDR2 YYDKDF (reference sequence). The CDR3 region has the DNA TGTGCCACCAGCAGAGGCCCTCAGGGTAACTACGAGCAGTACTTC. This codes for CATSRGPQGNYEQYF.

The chain employs TRBV9 and TRBJ2-5; 15 bases agree with TRBD2. Germline CDR1 and CDR2: SGDLS and YYNGEE. V shed 0 bases and J 5 bases; nucleotides not matched to a gene: 5. The CDR3 is 17 amino acids. CDR3 amino acids: CASSVGRTSGRAETQYF. The CDR3 bases are TGTGCCAGCAGCGTAGGCAGGACTAGCGGGAGGGCCGAGACCCAGTACTTC.

The rearrangement joins TRBV2 to TRBJ2-5; tentative D call: TRBD2 (5 bases). This CDR3 has 14 residues. Germline assignment: CDR1 SNHLY and CDR2 FYNNEI. Trimming took 8 bases from V and 2 from J, leaving 15 bases between them. CDR3 protein: CASGRVGVQETQYF. The CDR3 DNA sequence: TGTGCCAGCGGACGGGTCGGGGTACAAGAGACCCAGTACTTC.

This clone was observed once. The chain has TRBV7-3 and TRBJ2-2; 7 nucleotides line up with TRBD2. The CDR3 length is 18 residues. Germline V gene lookup returns CDR1 SGHTA and CDR2 FQGTGA. Trimming took 2 bases from V and 1 from J; bases not matched to a gene: 10. The CDR3 loop reads CASSLDPRTSRNTGELFF. The CDR3 nucleotides are TGTGCCAGCAGCTTAGATCCCCGGACTAGTCGGAACACCGGGGAGCTGTTTTTT.

The chain is built from TRBV28 and TRBJ2-1, with 7 nucleotides matching TRBD1. The CDR3 sequence is 14 residues long. V lost 8 bases and J lost 4; bases outside the gene matches: 8. Germline CDR1 is MDHEN and CDR2 is SYDVKM. The CDR3 region is CASRRTGGYNEQFF. DNA for the CDR3: TGTGCCAGCCGCAGGACAGGCGGGTACAATGAGCAGTTCTTC.

This rearrangement joins TRBV9 to TRBJ1-3; D is perhaps TRBD1 (5 bases). Trimming shortened V by 1 base and J by 7 bases, and 21 bases separated the two germline ends. The CDR3 runs 17 residues. Germline-derived CDR1 and CDR2 are SGDLS and YYNGEE. CDR3 protein: CASSVKGGDSPPNTIYF. In DNA, the CDR3 is TGTGCCAGCAGCGTAAAGGGCGGAGACAGTCCTCCGAACACCATATATTTT.

V gene TRBV2 combines with J gene TRBJ2-7; TRBD1 aligns across 8 bases. J lost 4 bases, V lost 2 bases, and 7 bases had no gene match. The CDR3 has 15 residues. The V gene's germline CDR1 is SNHLY and CDR2 FYNNEI. The CDR3 sequence is CASSEMIDRGYEQYF. CDR3 sequence (DNA): TGTGCCAGCAGTGAAATGATAGACAGGGGTTACGAGCAGTACTTC.

The chain combines TRBV11-3 with TRBJ2-4; the match to TRBD2 covers 14 bases. Unmatched junction bases numbered 9, after V lost 2 bases and J lost 6 bases. The CDR3 consists of 18 residues. Germline assignment: CDR1 SGHNT and CDR2 YENEEA. The CDR3 is CASSLRGTSGSRGNIQYF. Written as DNA, the CDR3 is TGTGCCAGCAGCTTACGGGGGACTAGCGGGAGTAGGGGAAACATTCAGTACTTC.

The chain uses TRBV27 and TRBJ1-3; 7 bases match TRBD1. The CDR3 is 15 amino acids. Losses at the gene ends were 6 bases for V and 2 bases for J; bases not matched to a gene: 7. CDR1 is MNHEY, CDR2 SMNVEV, per germline (reference sequence). This CDR3 is CASSQEQGPGNTIYF. The DNA for the CDR3 is TGTGCCAGCAGCCAAGAACAGGGGCCTGGAAACACCATATATTTT.

This clone was found a few times. The chain is built from TRBV5-1 and TRBJ2-7; the match to TRBD1 covers 8 bases. J was trimmed by 5 bases and V by 0 bases; bases with no gene match: 10. Germline loops: CDR1 SGHRS, CDR2 YFSETQ. This CDR3 has 16 residues. The chain's CDR3 is CASSLEEGRGRDEQYF. CDR3 DNA sequence: TGCGCCAGCAGCTTGGAAGAGGGCAGGGGGCGGGACGAGCAGTACTTC.

The V and J genes are TRBV28 and TRBJ1-1; weak D call: TRBD1 (6 bases). The germline V and J ends were trimmed by 5 bases and 5 bases, with 18 bases remaining between them. CDR3 size: 15 residues. Germline lookup yields CDR1 MDHEN and CDR2 SYDVKM. CDR3 loop: CASSPTPGGRTEAFF. The CDR3 DNA reads as TGTGCCAGCAGTCCTACCCCCGGGGGGCGAACTGAAGCTTTCTTT.

The rearrangement uses TRBV6-1 and TRBJ2-7; 10 bases fit TRBD2. CDR1 and CDR2 from the germline V gene are MNHNS and SASEGT. This CDR3 has 14 amino acids. The trim removed 9 bases at V and 7 bases at J, leaving 12 bases unmatched. CDR3 in DNA: TGTGCCAGTAATGGGGCTAGCGGGAGTCGAGAGCAGTACTTC. Translated: CASNGASGSREQYF.

The rearrangement uses TRBV9 and TRBJ1-1, with D maybe TRBD1 (5 bases). This CDR3 comprises 15 residues. Trimming took off 4 bases at V and 9 bases at J, with 22 bases between the two ends. Germline V gives CDR1 SGDLS, CDR2 YYNGEE. CDR3 nucleotide sequence: TGTGCCAGCAGCCTGGGGGACTCTACAAAGTCGAAAGCTTTCTTT. Translated: CASSLGDSTKSKAFF. Full variable domain (missing parts from reference TRBV9 and TRBJ1-1): DSGVTQTPKHLITATGQRVTLRCSPRSGDLSVYWYQQSLDQGLQFLIQYYNGEERAKGNILERFSAQQFPDLHSELNLSSLELGDSALYFCASSLGDSTKSKAFFGQGTRLTVV.

The rearrangement links TRBV5-4 to TRBJ2-7; 8 positions match TRBD2. The ends lost 4 bases at V and 5 bases at J; junction bases unmatched: 14. The germline gives CDR1 SGHNT, CDR2 YYREEE (reference sequence). The CDR3 length is 16 residues. The CDR3 loop reads CASSPGTSSFGDEQYF. CDR3 sequence (DNA): TGTGCCAGCAGCCCCGGGACTAGTTCTTTTGGTGACGAGCAGTACTTC.

This chain links TRBV18 with TRBJ2-7, with no clear D. Trimming left V 3 bases short and J 5 bases short, with 17 bases between. The CDR3 runs 15 residues. The germline gives CDR1 KGHSH, CDR2 LQKENI. The chain's CDR3 is CASSPLAATPNEQYF. The CDR3 DNA reads as TGTGCCAGCTCACCCCTGGCGGCCACTCCTAACGAGCAGTACTTC. Full variable domain (rest looked up from reference TRBV18 and TRBJ2-7): NAGVMQNPRHLVRRRGQEARLRCSPMKGHSHVYWYRQLPEEGLKFMVYLQKENIIDESGMPKERFSAEFPKEGPSILRIQQVVRGDSAAYFCASSPLAATPNEQYFGPGTRLTVT.

The CDR3: CASSSPGQGLSPLHF. The CDR3 DNA reads TGTGCCAGCAGCTCACCGGGACAGGGTTTGTCACCCCTCCACTTT. The chain combines TRBV7-2 with TRBJ1-6, with 9 bases aligning to TRBD1. The CDR3 is made up of 15 amino acids. CDR1 and CDR2 (germline): SGHTA, FQGNSA. V shed 4 bases and J 10 bases; nucleotides not matched to a gene: 8. Full variable domain (remainder filled in from reference TRBV7-2 and TRBJ1-6): GAGVSQSPSNKVTEKGKDVELRCDPISGHTALYWYRQSLGQGLEFLIYFQGNSAPDKSGLPSDRFSAERTGGSVSTLTIQRTQQEDSAVYLCASSSPGQGLSPLHFGNGTRLTVT.

DNA of the CDR3: TGTGCCTGGAGTGACCCAATACGCACAGATACGCAGTATTTT. Translated: CAWSDPIRTDTQYF. This chain joins TRBV30 and TRBJ2-3; the D is unclear. Per germline, CDR1 GTSNPN and CDR2 SVGIG (reference sequence). Trimming took off 1 base at V and 1 base at J, with 9 bases between the two ends. This CDR3 has 14 amino acids. Drawing the rest from reference TRBV30 and TRBJ2-3, the complete variable domain is SQTIHQWPATLVQPVGSPLSLECTVEGTSNPNLYWYRQAAGRGLQLLFYSVGIGQISSEVPQNLSASRPQDRQFILSSKKLLLSDSGFYLCAWSDPIRTDTQYFGPGTRLTVL.